This T cell receptor beta chain was observed in a study of long-term antiretroviral therapy in people with HIV. General study findings and limits: Pre-ART expanded TRB clones stayed dominant throughout, though often decreasing after ART.

From germline, CDR1 is LGHNA and CDR2 YNFKEQ. This CDR3 contains 15 residues. Trimming stripped 1 base from V and 5 bases from J, with 12 bases between. At survey level, the immunoSEQ assay was run in its v3.0 version. Sequencing used immunoSEQ multiplex PCR; TCRdb keeps in-frame clones, though not all of them. The data contain 33,000 or so clones, roughly 82% of them singletons. Comment on this clone: Its cognate antigen is unknown.

The input for sequencing was unsorted PBMCs, taken 0.3 years after starting antiretroviral therapy. This TCR derives from a man aged 18 to 30 with HIV. The gene calls are TRBV4-2 and TRBJ1-5; D is ambiguous. This CDR3 reads CASSQVFIGDQPQHF. CDR3 coding DNA: TGTGCCAGCAGCCAAGTGTTCATTGGGGATCAGCCCCAGCATTTT.